Here is one TCR beta chain with its context. Antigen specificity is unknown. The data were obtained in a study of T cell responses to AZD1222 COVID-19 vaccine. Study findings and constraints: Only a handful of people who got AZD1222 tested seropositive at baseline. Clonal diversity may have been underestimated in mostly white British donors.

This CDR3 spans 14 amino acids. The germline V gene has CDR1 SGHDN and CDR2 FVKESK. J was trimmed by 10 bases and V by 4 bases; bases with no gene match: 8. Using immunoSEQ multiplex PCR, the repertoire was profiled, and TCRdb retains in-frame clones only, with some absent. The sample has 100,000 to 150,000 clones, roughly 91% seen once. This clonotype was obtained from an adult in good health. This specimen consisted of peripheral blood, obtained on day 0 of AZD1222 vaccination. The chain joins TRBV14 to TRBJ2-3; 10 nucleotides line up with TRBD1. CDR3 sequence: CASSPPGQGMAQYF. CDR3 DNA: TGTGCCAGCAGCCCTCCGGGACAGGGGATGGCGCAGTATTTT.